The 29 T cell receptor beta chains given below trace back to one sample, sequenced in a study of cytomegalovirus exposure and HLA in healthy donors. The primer mix had 60 Vbeta and 13 Jbeta primers. Generated by immunoSEQ multiplex PCR, the TCRdb table keeps only in-frame clones and is missing some. Of around 200,000 clones in the sample, 62% were seen once. The sequencing sample was made of PBMCs. Receptors were obtained from a man aged 35 to 55 in good health and CMV-seronegative.

The V and J genes are TRBV2 and TRBJ2-7, with 10 bases identical to TRBD1. Germline values: CDR1 SNHLY, CDR2 FYNNEI. The CDR3 is made up of 18 amino acids. V was pared by 5 bases and J by 3 bases, with 16 bases of the junction left unmatched. CDR3 coding DNA: TGTGCCAGCAGTCCGGGACAGGGGAAGGTGCGGGAGTTCTACGAGCAGTACTTC. Translation: CASSPGQGKVREFYEQYF.

The rearrangement joins TRBV5-6 to TRBJ2-4, with D perhaps matching TRBD2 (6 bases). Trimming took off 4 bases at V and 0 bases at J, with 23 bases between the two ends. Germline V gene lookup returns CDR1 SGHDT and CDR2 YYEEEE. The CDR3 is 19 residues long. The CDR3 loop is CASSLGGLGETLAKNIQYF. CDR3 nucleotide sequence: TGTGCCAGCAGCCTGGGGGGACTCGGAGAGACCTTAGCCAAAAACATTCAGTACTTC.

The chain has TRBV6-5 and TRBJ1-5; D is undetermined. Looked up from germline, CDR1 is MNHEY and CDR2 is SVGAGI. With 2 bases removed from V and 4 bases from J, the gap between germline ends came to 3 bases. This CDR3 is built from 12 residues. The CDR3 reads CASSYLNQPQHF. CDR3 sequence (DNA): TGTGCCAGCAGTTACCTAAATCAGCCCCAGCATTTT.

The CDR3 nucleotides read TGTGCCAGCAGGAGACTAGCGGGGGGCACAGATACGCAGTATTTT. Its protein is CASRRLAGGTDTQYF. This chain uses TRBV7-2 with TRBJ2-3; 12 bases are a match to TRBD2. Germline V gene data show CDR1 as SGHTA and CDR2 as FQGNSA. This CDR3 region has 15 residues. Germline trimming cut 6 bases from V and 1 base from J; bases unmatched to any gene: 2.

The chain employs TRBV5-1 and TRBJ1-2; D is undetermined. V was cut by 3 bases and J by 2 bases, with 8 bases left in between. The CDR3 is 13 amino acids. Germline V lookup: CDR1 SGHRS, CDR2 YFSETQ. CDR3 in amino acids: CASSSYWNYGYTF. Here the CDR3 DNA reads TGCGCCAGCAGCTCCTACTGGAACTATGGCTACACCTTC.

The V call is TRBV5-1, the J call TRBJ2-5; the match to TRBD2 covers 7 bases. The junction had 16 bases not matched to a gene; V was cut back by 4 bases and J by 7 bases. CDR1 and CDR2 (germline): SGHRS, YFSETQ. This CDR3 comprises 16 residues. CDR3 nucleotide sequence: TGCGCCAGCAGCCCGATAACGTTAGAGCCTAGCGGGACCCAGTACTTC. Translated: CASSPITLEPSGTQYF.

This clone was detected only a few times. The chain links TRBV10-3 to TRBJ2-7; 10 bases map to TRBD2. This CDR3 contains 13 residues. CDR1 ENHRY and CDR2 SYGVKD come from the germline V gene. V shed 7 bases, J shed 4 bases, and the junction held 4 bases outside the gene matches. The CDR3 DNA sequence: TGTGCCATCACTCCGACTAGCGGGTACGAGCAGTACTTC. Translating it yields CAITPTSGYEQYF.

This clone was counted a few times. This chain joins TRBV6-5 and TRBJ2-5, with D unresolved. Trimming left V 3 bases short and J 0 bases short, with 8 bases between. Germline V gene data show CDR1 as MNHEY and CDR2 as SVGAGI. The CDR3 is 14 residues long. The CDR3 DNA sequence: TGTGCCAGCAGTTATTTAGACAACCAAGAGACCCAGTACTTC. Its protein product is CASSYLDNQETQYF.

The chain uses TRBV7-2 and TRBJ1-1; no definite D call. Between the trimmed V and J ends, which lost 1 base and 11 bases, there was a span of 20 bases. Germline loops: CDR1 SGHTA, CDR2 FQGNSA. The CDR3 sequence is 15 residues long. CDR3 sequence: CASSLGQNLGQRAFF. The CDR3 region has the DNA TGTGCCAGCAGCTTAGGTCAGAACCTCGGGCAGCGGGCTTTCTTT.

This clone has only one observation. The chain has TRBV6-1 and TRBJ1-1; TRBD1 agrees at 9 bases. The CDR3 contains 15 residues. The junction had 3 bases not matched to a gene; V was cut back by 1 base and J by 3 bases. Germline V lookup: CDR1 MNHNS, CDR2 SASEGT. CDR3: CASSEGDRVYTEAFF. The DNA of the CDR3 is TGTGCCAGCAGTGAAGGGGACAGGGTTTACACTGAAGCTTTCTTT.

The rearrangement links TRBV11-1 to TRBJ2-7, with TRBD2 matching 8 bases. The CDR3 totals 17 residues. V lost 1 base and J lost 0; bases outside the gene matches: 8. Germline CDR1 and CDR2: SGHAT and FQDESV (reference sequence). The CDR3 nucleotides are TGTGCCAGCAGCTTAGATCCAGCGGGAGAGTTCTCCTACGAGCAGTACTTC. The encoded protein is CASSLDPAGEFSYEQYF.

The gene calls are TRBV18 and TRBJ2-3, with 8 bases lining up with TRBD2. V lost 5 bases, J lost 5 bases, and 3 bases stayed unmatched. The CDR3 contains 13 residues. CDR1 KGHSH and CDR2 LQKENI come from the germline V gene. CDR3: CASSSGGGDTQYF. CDR3 DNA: TGTGCCAGCTCAAGCGGGGGTGGAGATACGCAGTATTTT.

This clone was detected only a few times. The chain recombines TRBV10-3 with TRBJ1-3, with a possible D match to TRBD1 (6 bases). The germline CDR1 and CDR2 sequences are ENHRY and SYGVKD. V lost 0 bases to trimming and J lost 4 bases, with 10 bases between them. This CDR3 has 15 residues. CDR3 sequence: CAISESRTVGNTIYF. DNA of the CDR3: TGTGCCATCAGTGAGTCTCGGACAGTAGGAAACACCATATATTTT.

The chain uses TRBV5-4 and TRBJ2-1, with D unresolved. CDR3 length: 14 amino acids. In germline, CDR1 is SGHNT, CDR2 YYREEE (reference sequence). Trimming removed 4 bases from V and 7 bases from J, with 15 bases in between. Here the CDR3 DNA reads TGTGCCAGCAGCCCGGAGACGGGTTCTAATGAGCAGTTCTTC. Translating gives CASSPETGSNEQFF. Looking up the rest from reference TRBV5-4 and TRBJ2-1 gives the full variable domain: ETGVTQSPTHLIKTRGQQVTLRCSSQSGHNTVSWYQQALGQGPQFIFQYYREEENGRGNFPPRFSGLQFPNYSSELNVNALELDDSALYLCASSPETGSNEQFFGPGTRLTVL.

V and J are TRBV29-1 and TRBJ2-5; TRBD1 might be the D (6 bases). The ends were cut back, 2 bases at V and 5 bases at J, with 9 bases in the middle. This CDR3 is built from 12 residues. Germline-derived CDR1 and CDR2 are SQVTM and ANQGSEA. CDR3 in DNA: TGCAGCGTTGAAATTACAGGGGAGACCCAGTACTTC. It encodes CSVEITGETQYF.

The rearrangement links TRBV19 to TRBJ2-2, with TRBD2 matching over 9 bases. Trimming cost V 4 bases and J 6 bases; bases outside gene matches: 3. This CDR3 contains 14 residues. Germline CDR1 LNHDA, CDR2 SQIVND (reference sequence). The CDR3 nucleotides read TGTGCCAGTAGTAAGCGGGGGGATGCCGGGGAGCTGTTTTTT. Translation gives CASSKRGDAGELFF.

The V call is TRBV7-9, the J call TRBJ2-2; perhaps TRBD2 as D (5 bases). This CDR3 region has 15 residues. V lost 8 bases to trimming and J lost 6 bases, with 19 bases between them. Looked up from germline, CDR1 is SEHNR and CDR2 is FQNEAQ (reference sequence). The CDR3, as DNA: TGTGCCAGCTATGTGGCGGGTTTGGCGGCCGGGGAGCTGTTTTTT. This translates into CASYVAGLAAGELFF.

This clone appeared a single time. This CDR3 reads CASSEAYRVSRHEQYF. The CDR3 DNA reads as TGTGCCAGCAGTGAAGCATACAGGGTTAGTCGCCACGAGCAGTACTTC. The gene calls are TRBV2 and TRBJ2-7; possibly TRBD1 for D (6 bases). CDR3 length: 16 residues. The germline V gene encodes CDR1 SNHLY and CDR2 FYNNEI. Trimming stripped 0 bases from V and 5 bases from J, with 17 bases between.

This chain connects TRBV5-1 to TRBJ2-1; TRBD2 aligns across 9 bases. The V and J ends lost 6 bases and 6 bases, in that order; junction bases with no gene match: 7. Per germline, CDR1 SGHRS and CDR2 YFSETQ. This CDR3 has 14 residues. The CDR3, as DNA: TGCGCCAGCAATCCGGGACTAGCCGGCAATGAGCAGTTCTTC. Its translation is CASNPGLAGNEQFF.

The rearrangement links TRBV14 to TRBJ1-1; a possible D gene is TRBD1 (5 bases). Trimming cost V 1 base and J 11 bases, with 14 bases left between them. Germline V gives CDR1 SGHDN, CDR2 FVKESK. This CDR3 is 13 amino acids long. In DNA, the CDR3 is TGTGCCAGCAGCCAAGGGAGGGGTAGCGTCGCTTTCTTT. This translates into CASSQGRGSVAFF.

V is TRBV19 and J is TRBJ2-3; tentative D call: TRBD2 (5 bases). Trimming stripped 5 bases from V and 1 base from J, with 16 bases between. Germline V gene lookup returns CDR1 LNHDA and CDR2 SQIVND (reference sequence). The CDR3 sequence is 16 residues long. The CDR3: CASSAPWRQGTDTQYF. As DNA, the CDR3 is TGTGCCAGTAGTGCTCCATGGAGGCAGGGCACAGATACGCAGTATTTT. Based on the CDR3 plus reference TRBV19 and TRBJ2-3, the full variable domain is DGGITQSPKYLFRKEGQNVTLSCEQNLNHDAMYWYRQDPGQGLRLIYYSQIVNDFQKGDIAEGYSVSREKKESFPLTVTSAQKNPTAFYLCASSAPWRQGTDTQYFGPGTRLTVL.

For the CDR3, the DNA is TGTGCCAGCAGCCAAGCGATCTACAGCGAAGCTTTCTTT. Encoded protein: CASSQAIYSEAFF. The V and J genes are TRBV14 and TRBJ1-1; no clear D. From germline, CDR1 is SGHDN and CDR2 FVKESK. V lost 1 base, J lost 8 bases, and 11 bases lay in between. The CDR3 is made up of 13 amino acids.

CDR3 region: CASSQREQGPGNTIYF. The DNA of the CDR3 is TGCGCCAGCAGCCAGAGAGAACAGGGGCCGGGAAACACCATATATTTT. The J gene is TRBJ1-3, the V gene TRBV4-1; 7 bases are shared with TRBD1. The V gene's germline CDR1 is MGHRA and CDR2 YSYEKL. The CDR3 has 16 residues. The V segment lost 3 bases and the J segment 4 bases; nucleotides outside the gene matches: 9.

This chain joins TRBV12-5 and TRBJ2-5; 8 nucleotides align to TRBD2. Per germline, CDR1 LGHNT and CDR2 FRNRAP. V lost 6 bases and J lost 5; bases outside the gene matches: 14. This CDR3 comprises 16 residues. CDR3 sequence (DNA): TGTGCTAGTGGGAGGGGTGAAACGGGAGGGTGGGAGACCCAGTACTTC. This gives the protein CASGRGETGGWETQYF.

The rearrangement links TRBV5-1 to TRBJ1-6, with D uncertain. The CDR3 consists of 16 residues. V lost 1 base and J lost 7, with 15 bases in between. Germline loops: CDR1 SGHRS, CDR2 YFSETQ. CDR3 sequence reads: CASSLTGSVLNSPLHF. In nucleotides, the CDR3 is TGCGCCAGCAGCTTGACGGGTTCGGTTTTAAATTCACCCCTCCACTTT.

The V gene is TRBV7-2, the J gene TRBJ2-7; 14 bases are shared with TRBD2. Germline-derived CDR1 and CDR2 are SGHTA and FQGNSA. This CDR3 has 16 residues. The junction had 4 bases not matched to a gene; V was cut back by 1 base and J by 5 bases. CDR3 amino acids: CASSLGLAGGVDEQYF. DNA for the CDR3: TGTGCCAGCAGCTTAGGACTAGCGGGAGGGGTGGACGAGCAGTACTTC.

CDR3 protein: CSVEEFPGYGYTF. In nucleotides, the CDR3 is TGCAGCGTTGAAGAATTCCCAGGGTATGGCTACACCTTC. V is TRBV29-1 and J is TRBJ1-2; a weak D match, TRBD1 (5 bases). V lost 0 bases and J lost 5, with 10 bases in between. Germline-derived CDR1 and CDR2 are SQVTM and ANQGSEA. The CDR3 totals 13 residues. Full variable domain (rest looked up from reference TRBV29-1 and TRBJ1-2): SAVISQKPSRDICQRGTSLTIQCQVDSQVTMMFWYRQQPGQSLTLIATANQGSEATYESGFVIDKFPISRPNLTFSTLTVSNMSPEDSSIYLCSVEEFPGYGYTFGSGTRLTVV.

The chain has TRBV2 and TRBJ2-2; 7 positions match TRBD1. The CDR3 has 13 amino acids. Per germline, CDR1 SNHLY and CDR2 FYNNEI. V was pared by 8 bases and J by 6 bases, with 6 bases of the junction left unmatched. For the CDR3, the DNA is TGTGCCAGCCGGACAGGTGGGGCCGGGGAGCTGTTTTTT. It codes for CASRTGGAGELFF.

The chain carries TRBV7-9 and TRBJ2-3, with TRBD2 identical over 13 bases. This CDR3 contains 17 residues. V lost 5 bases, J lost 0 bases, and 5 bases stayed unmatched. Germline V CDR1 and CDR2: SEHNR, FQNEAQ (reference sequence). CDR3 DNA sequence: TGTGCCAGCAGCCCCCCGGGACTAGCGGGGAGCACAGATACGCAGTATTTT. It yields the protein CASSPPGLAGSTDTQYF.